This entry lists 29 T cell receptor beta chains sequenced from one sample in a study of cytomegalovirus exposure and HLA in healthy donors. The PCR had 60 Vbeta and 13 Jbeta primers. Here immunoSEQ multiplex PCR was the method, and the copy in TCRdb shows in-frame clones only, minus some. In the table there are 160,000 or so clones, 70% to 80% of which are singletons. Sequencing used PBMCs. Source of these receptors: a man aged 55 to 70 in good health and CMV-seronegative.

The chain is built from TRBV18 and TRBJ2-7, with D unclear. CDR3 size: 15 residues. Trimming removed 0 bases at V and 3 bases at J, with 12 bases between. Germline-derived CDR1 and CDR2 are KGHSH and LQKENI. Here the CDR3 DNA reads TGTGCCAGCTCACCACCCCAGCCGTCAGGCTACGAGCAGTACTTC. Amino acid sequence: CASSPPQPSGYEQYF.

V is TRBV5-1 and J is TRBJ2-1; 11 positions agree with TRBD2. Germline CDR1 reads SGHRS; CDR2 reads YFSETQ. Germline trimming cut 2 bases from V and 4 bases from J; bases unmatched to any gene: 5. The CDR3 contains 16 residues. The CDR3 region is CASSLTSGGLYNEQFF. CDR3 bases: TGCGCCAGCAGCTTAACTAGCGGGGGTCTTTACAATGAGCAGTTCTTC.

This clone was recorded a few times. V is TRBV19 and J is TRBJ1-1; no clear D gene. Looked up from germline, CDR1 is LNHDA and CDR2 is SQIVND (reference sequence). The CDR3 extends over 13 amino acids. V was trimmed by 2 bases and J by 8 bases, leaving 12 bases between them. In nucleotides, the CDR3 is TGTGCCAGTAGTATAAGCGGGCCCCAGGAAGCTTTCTTT. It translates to CASSISGPQEAFF.

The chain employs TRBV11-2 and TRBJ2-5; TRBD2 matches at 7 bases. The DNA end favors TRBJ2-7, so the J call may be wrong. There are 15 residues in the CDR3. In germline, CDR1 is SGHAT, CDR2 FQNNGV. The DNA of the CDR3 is TGTGCCAGCAGCTTAGTCGTAGGACTAGCCTACGAGCAGTACTTC. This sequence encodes CASSLVVGLAYEQYF.

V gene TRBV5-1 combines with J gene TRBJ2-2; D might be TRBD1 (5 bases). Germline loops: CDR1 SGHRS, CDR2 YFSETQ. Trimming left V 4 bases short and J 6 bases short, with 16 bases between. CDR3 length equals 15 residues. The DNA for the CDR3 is TGCGCCAGCAGCCAGGGTGTAGTTGGGGCCGGGGAGCTGTTTTTT. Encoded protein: CASSQGVVGAGELFF.

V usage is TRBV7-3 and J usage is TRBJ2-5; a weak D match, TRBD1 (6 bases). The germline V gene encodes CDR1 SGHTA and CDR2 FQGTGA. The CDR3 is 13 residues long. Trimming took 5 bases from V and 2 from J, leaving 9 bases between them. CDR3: CASSPGHQETQYF. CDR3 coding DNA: TGTGCCAGCAGCCCGGGACATCAAGAGACCCAGTACTTC.

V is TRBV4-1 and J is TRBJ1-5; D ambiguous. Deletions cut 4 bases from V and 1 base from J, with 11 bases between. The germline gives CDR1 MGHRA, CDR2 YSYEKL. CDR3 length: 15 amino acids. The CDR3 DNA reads TGCGCCAGCAGCCGACTACCGGGAAGCAATCAGCCCCAGCATTTT. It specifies CASSRLPGSNQPQHF.

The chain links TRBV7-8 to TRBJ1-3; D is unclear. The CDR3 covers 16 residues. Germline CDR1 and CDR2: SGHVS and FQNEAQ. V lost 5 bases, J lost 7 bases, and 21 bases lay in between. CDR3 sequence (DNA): TGTGCCAGCAGCCTACCCGGGATGGGCGGCGGGAACACCATATATTTT. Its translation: CASSLPGMGGGNTIYF.

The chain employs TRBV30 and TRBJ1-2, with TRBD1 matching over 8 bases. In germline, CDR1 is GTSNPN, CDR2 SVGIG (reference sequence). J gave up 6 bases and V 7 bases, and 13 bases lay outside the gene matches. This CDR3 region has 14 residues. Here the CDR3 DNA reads TGTGCCTACCCCTCGGACAGGGACGGGGATGGCTACACCTTC. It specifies CAYPSDRDGDGYTF.

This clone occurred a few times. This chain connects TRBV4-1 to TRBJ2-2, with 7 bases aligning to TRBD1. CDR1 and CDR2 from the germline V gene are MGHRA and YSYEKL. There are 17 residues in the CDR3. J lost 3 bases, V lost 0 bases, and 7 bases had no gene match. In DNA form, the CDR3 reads TGCGCCAGCAGCCAAGAAAGTCAGGGGGATTACACCGGGGAGCTGTTTTTT. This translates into CASSQESQGDYTGELFF.

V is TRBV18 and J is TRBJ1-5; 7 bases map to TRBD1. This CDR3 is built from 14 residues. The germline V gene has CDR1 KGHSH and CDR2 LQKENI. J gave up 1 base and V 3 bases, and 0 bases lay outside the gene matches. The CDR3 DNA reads TGTGCCAGCTCACCGGACAGGAGCAATCAGCCCCAGCATTTT. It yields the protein CASSPDRSNQPQHF.

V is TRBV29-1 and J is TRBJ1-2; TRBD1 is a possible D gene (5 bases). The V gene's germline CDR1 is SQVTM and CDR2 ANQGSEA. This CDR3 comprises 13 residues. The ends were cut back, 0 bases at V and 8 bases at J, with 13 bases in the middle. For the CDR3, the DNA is TGCAGCGTTGAAGAAACACAGGCCGCAGGCTACACCTTC. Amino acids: CSVEETQAAGYTF.

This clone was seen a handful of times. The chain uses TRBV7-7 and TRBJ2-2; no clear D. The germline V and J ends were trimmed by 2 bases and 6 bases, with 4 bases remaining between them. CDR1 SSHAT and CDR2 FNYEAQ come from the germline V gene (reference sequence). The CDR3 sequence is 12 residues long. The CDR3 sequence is CASSLLAGELFF. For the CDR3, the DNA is TGTGCCAGCAGCTTACTTGCCGGGGAGCTGTTTTTT.

The CDR3 sequence is CSVEKGRVDNEQFF. The CDR3 bases are TGCAGCGTTGAAAAGGGGAGGGTGGACAATGAGCAGTTCTTC. The rearrangement uses TRBV29-1 and TRBJ2-1; TRBD2 aligns across 7 bases. This CDR3 is 14 amino acids long. The germline gives CDR1 SQVTM, CDR2 ANQGSEA. After removal of 2 bases from V and 5 bases from J, the junction contained 6 bases not matched to a gene.

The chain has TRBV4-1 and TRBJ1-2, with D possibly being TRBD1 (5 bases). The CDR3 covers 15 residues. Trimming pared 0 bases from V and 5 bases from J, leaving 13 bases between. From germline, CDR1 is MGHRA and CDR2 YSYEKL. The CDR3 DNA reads TGCGCCAGCAGCCAAGATGGGCAGGGAGGATATGGCTACACCTTC. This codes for CASSQDGQGGYGYTF.

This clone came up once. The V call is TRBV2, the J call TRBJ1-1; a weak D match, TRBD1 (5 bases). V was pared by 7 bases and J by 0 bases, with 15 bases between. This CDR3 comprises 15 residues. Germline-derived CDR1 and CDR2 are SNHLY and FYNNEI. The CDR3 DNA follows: TGTGCCAGCAAGGCCCGGGGGTTCATGAACACTGAAGCTTTCTTT. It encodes CASKARGFMNTEAFF.

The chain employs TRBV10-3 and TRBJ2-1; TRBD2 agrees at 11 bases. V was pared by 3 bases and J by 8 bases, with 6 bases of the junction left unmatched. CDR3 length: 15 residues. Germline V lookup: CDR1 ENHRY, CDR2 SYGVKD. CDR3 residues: CAISETTSGGDEQFF. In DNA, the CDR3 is TGTGCCATCAGTGAAACCACTAGCGGGGGCGATGAGCAGTTCTTC.

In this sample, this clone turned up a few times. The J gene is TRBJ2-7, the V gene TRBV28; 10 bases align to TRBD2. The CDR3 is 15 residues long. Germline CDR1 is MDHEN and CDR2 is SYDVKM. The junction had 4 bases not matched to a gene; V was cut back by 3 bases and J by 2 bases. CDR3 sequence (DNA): TGTGCCAGCAGTTTCTGGACTAGCGGAACCTACGAGCAGTACTTC. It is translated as CASSFWTSGTYEQYF. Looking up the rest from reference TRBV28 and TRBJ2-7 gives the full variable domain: DVKVTQSSRYLVKRTGEKVFLECVQDMDHENMFWYRQDPGLGLRLIYFSYDVKMKEKGDIPEGYSVSREKKERFSLILESASTNQTSMYLCASSFWTSGTYEQYFGPGTRLTVT.

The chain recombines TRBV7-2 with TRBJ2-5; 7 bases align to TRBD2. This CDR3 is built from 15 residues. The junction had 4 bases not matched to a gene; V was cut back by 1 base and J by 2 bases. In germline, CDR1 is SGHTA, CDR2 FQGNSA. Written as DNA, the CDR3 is TGTGCCAGCAGCTTAGGATCTAGCGGACAAGAGACCCAGTACTTC. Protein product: CASSLGSSGQETQYF.

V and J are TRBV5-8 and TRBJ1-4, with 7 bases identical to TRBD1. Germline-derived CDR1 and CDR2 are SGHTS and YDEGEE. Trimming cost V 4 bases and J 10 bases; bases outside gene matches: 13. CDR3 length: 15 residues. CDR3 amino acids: CASSPFRGAGGKLFF. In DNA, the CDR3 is TGTGCCAGCAGCCCTTTCAGGGGGGCTGGAGGAAAACTGTTTTTT.

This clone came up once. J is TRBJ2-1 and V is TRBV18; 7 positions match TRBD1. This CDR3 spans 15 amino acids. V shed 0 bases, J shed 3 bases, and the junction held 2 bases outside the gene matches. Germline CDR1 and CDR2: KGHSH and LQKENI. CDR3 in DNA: TGTGCCAGCTCACCACCTCCAGGGGGCTACAATGAGCAGTTCTTC. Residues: CASSPPPGGYNEQFF. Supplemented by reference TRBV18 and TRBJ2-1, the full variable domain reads NAGVMQNPRHLVRRRGQEARLRCSPMKGHSHVYWYRQLPEEGLKFMVYLQKENIIDESGMPKERFSAEFPKEGPSILRIQQVVRGDSAAYFCASSPPPGGYNEQFFGPGTRLTVL.

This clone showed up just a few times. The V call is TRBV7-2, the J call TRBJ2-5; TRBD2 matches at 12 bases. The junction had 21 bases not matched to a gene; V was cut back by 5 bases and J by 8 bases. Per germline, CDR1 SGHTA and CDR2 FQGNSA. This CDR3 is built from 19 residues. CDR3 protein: CASSGSGRGTSGYPRTQYF. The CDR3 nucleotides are TGTGCCAGCAGCGGAAGCGGGCGAGGGACTAGCGGGTATCCAAGAACCCAGTACTTC.

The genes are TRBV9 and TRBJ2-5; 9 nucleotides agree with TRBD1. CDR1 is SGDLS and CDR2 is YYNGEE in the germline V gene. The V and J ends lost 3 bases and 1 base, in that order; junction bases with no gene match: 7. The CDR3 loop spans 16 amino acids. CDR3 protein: CASSGGTGSLQETQYF. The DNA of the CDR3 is TGTGCCAGCAGCGGCGGGACAGGGAGCCTCCAAGAGACCCAGTACTTC.

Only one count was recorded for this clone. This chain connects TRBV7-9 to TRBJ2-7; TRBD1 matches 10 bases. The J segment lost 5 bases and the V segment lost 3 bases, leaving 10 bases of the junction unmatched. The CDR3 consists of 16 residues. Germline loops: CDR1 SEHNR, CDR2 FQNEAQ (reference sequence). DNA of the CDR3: TGTGCCAGCAGCTTGGTCCTGAGCGGGACAGGGGACGAGCAGTACTTC. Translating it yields CASSLVLSGTGDEQYF.

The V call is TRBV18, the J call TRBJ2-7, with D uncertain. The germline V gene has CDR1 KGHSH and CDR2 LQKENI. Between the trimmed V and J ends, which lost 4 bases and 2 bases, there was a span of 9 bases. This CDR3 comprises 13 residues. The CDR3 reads CASSLADTYEQYF. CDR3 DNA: TGTGCCAGCTCACTGGCTGACACCTACGAGCAGTACTTC.

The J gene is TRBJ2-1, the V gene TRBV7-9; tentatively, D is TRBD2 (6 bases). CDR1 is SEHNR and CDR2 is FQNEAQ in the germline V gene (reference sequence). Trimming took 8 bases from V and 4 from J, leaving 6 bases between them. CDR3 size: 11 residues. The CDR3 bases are TGTGCCAGCGGGGGGTACAATGAGCAGTTCTTC. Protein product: CASGGYNEQFF.

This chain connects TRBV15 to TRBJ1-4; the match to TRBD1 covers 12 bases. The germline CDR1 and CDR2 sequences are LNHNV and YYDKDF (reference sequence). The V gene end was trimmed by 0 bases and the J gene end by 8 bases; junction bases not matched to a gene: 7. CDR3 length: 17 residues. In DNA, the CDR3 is TGTGCCACCAGCAGAGATAAGGGGACAGGGGGCAGGGAAAAACTGTTTTTT. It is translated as CATSRDKGTGGREKLFF.

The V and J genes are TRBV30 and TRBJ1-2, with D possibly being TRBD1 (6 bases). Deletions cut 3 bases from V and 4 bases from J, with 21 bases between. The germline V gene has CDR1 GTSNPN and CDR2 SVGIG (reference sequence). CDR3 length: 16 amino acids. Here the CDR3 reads CAWRENTGFTSYGYTF. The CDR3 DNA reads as TGTGCCTGGAGAGAAAATACAGGGTTTACCTCCTATGGCTACACCTTC.

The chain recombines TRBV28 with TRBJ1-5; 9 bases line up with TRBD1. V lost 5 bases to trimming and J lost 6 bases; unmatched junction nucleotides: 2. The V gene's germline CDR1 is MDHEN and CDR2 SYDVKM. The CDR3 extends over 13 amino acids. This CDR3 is CASSGTGSQPQHF. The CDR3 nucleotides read TGTGCCAGCAGTGGGACAGGGAGTCAGCCCCAGCATTTT.